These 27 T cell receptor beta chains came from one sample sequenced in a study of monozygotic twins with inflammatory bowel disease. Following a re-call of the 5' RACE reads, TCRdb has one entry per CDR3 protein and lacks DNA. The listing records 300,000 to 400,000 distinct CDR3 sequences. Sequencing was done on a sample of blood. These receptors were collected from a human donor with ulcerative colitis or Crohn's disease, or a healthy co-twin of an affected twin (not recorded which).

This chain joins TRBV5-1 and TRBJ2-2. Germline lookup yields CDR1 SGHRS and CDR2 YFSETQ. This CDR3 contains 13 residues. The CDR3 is CASSLVGLEELFF.

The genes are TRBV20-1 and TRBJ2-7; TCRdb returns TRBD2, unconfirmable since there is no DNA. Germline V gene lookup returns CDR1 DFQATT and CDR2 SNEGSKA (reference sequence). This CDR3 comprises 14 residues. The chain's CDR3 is CSATPMEGGHEQYF.

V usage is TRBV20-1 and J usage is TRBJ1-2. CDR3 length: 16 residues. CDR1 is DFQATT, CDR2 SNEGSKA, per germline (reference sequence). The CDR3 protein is CSANGAGGPANYGYTF.

The chain's CDR3 is CASSPGTGGSLSSYNEQFF. The rearrangement uses TRBV5-1 and TRBJ2-1; TCRdb names TRBD1, which stays unverified in the absence of DNA. This CDR3 region has 19 residues. The germline CDR1 and CDR2 sequences are SGHRS and YFSETQ.

The CDR3 loop is CAEKAVTSNTGELFF. The chain is built from TRBV30 and TRBJ2-2. Looked up from germline, CDR1 is GTSNPN and CDR2 is SVGIG (reference sequence). The CDR3 is made up of 15 amino acids.

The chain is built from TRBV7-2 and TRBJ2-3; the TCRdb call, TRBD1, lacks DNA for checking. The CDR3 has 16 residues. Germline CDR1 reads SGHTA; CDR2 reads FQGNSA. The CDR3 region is CASSLGRVDRLDTQYF.

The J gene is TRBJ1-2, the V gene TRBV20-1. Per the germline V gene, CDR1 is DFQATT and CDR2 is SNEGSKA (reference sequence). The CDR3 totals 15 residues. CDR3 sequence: CSARDTRDARYGYTF.

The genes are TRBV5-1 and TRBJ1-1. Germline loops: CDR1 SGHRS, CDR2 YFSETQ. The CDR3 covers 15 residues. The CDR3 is CASSWGLGVKTEAFF.

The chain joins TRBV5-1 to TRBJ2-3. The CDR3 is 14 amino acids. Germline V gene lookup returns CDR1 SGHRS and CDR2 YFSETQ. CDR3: CASSLELPSDTQYF. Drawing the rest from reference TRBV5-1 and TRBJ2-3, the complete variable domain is KAGVTQTPRYLIKTRGQQVTLSCSPISGHRSVSWYQQTPGQGLQFLFEYFSETQRNKGNFPGRFSGRQFSNSRSEMNVSTLELGDSALYLCASSLELPSDTQYFGPGTRLTVL.

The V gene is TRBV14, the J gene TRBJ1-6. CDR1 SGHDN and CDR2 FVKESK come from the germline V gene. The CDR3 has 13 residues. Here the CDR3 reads CASSQEMISPLHF. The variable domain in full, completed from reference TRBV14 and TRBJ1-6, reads EAGVTQFPSHSVIEKGQTVTLRCDPISGHDNLYWYRRVMGKEIKFLLHFVKESKQDESGMPNNRFLAERTGGTYSTLKVQPAELEDSGVYFCASSQEMISPLHFGNGTRLTVT.

CDR3 sequence reads: CASSPPGGSNSNQPQHF. The chain employs TRBV28 and TRBJ1-5; as DNA is missing, the TRBD1 call by TCRdb cannot be tested. From germline, CDR1 is MDHEN and CDR2 SYDVKM. CDR3 size: 17 residues.

The CDR3 here is CATSKGQLPLTGELFF. The chain has TRBV15 and TRBJ2-2; TCRdb reports TRBD2, a call that lacks DNA to check it against. Germline V gene lookup returns CDR1 LNHNV and CDR2 YYDKDF (reference sequence). This CDR3 spans 16 amino acids.

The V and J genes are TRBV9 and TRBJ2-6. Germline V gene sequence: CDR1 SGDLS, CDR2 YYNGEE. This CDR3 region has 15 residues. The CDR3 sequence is CASSPRGSGANVLTF.

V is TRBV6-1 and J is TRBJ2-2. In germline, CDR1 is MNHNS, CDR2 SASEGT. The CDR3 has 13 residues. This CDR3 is CASGERVTGELFF.

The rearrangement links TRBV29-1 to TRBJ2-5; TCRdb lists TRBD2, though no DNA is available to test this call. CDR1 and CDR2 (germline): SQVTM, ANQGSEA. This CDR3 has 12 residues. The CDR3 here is CSVDETSETQYF.

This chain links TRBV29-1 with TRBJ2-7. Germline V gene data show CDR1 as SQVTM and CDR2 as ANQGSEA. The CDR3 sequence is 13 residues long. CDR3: CSVETTGSYEQYF.

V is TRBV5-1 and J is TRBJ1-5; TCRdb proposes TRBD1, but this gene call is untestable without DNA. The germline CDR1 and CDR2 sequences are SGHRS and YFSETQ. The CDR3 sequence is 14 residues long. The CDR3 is CASSTGQANQPQHF.

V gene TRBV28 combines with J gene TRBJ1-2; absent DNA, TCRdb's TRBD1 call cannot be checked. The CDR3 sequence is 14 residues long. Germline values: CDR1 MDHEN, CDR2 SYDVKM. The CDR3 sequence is CASSLMTGNYGYTF.

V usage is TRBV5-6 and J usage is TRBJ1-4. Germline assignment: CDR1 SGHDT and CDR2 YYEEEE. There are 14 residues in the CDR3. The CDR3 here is CASSLQGPNEKLFF.

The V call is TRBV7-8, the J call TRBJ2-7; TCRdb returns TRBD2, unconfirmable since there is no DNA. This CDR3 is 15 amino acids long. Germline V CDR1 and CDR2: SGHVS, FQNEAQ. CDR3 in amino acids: CASTDWTGGSTMQYF.

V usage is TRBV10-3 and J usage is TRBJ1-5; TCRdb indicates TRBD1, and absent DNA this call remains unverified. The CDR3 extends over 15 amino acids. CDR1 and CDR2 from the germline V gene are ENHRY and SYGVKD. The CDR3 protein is CAISEVGQGYQPQHF.

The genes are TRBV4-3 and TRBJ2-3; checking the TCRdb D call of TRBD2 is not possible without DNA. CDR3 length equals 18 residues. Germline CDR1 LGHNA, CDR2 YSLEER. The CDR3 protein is CASSQDFPRLALLDTQYF.

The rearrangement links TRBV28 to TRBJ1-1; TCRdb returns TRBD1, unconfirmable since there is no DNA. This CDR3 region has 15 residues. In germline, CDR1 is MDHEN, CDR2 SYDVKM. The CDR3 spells CASSLKNRMNTEAFF.

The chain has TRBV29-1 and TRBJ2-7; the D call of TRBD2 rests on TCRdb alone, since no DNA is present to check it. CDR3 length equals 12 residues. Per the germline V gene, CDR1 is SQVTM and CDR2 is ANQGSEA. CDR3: CSVVVAEYEQYF.

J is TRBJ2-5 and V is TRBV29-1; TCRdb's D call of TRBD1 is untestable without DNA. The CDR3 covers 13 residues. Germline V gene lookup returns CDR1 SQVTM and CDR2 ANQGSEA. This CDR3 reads CSVGDRGQETQYF.

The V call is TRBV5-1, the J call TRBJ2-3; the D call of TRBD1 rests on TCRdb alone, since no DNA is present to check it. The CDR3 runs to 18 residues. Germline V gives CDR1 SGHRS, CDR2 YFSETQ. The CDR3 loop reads CASSSLRGGTSLTDTQYF.

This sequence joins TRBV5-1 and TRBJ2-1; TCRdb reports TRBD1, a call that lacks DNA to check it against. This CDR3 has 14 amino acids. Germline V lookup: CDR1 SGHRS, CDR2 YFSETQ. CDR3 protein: CASSLAGEYNEQFF.